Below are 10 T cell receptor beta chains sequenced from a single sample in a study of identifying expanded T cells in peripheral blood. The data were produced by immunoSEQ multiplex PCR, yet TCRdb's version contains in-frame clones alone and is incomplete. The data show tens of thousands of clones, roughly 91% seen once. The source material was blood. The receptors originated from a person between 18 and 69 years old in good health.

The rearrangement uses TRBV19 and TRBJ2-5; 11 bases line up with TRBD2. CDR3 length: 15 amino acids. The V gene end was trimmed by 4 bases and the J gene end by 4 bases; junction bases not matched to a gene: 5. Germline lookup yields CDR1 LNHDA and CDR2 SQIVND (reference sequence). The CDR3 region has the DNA TGTGCCAGTAGTACGACTAGCGGGGCTGGAGAGACCCAGTACTTC. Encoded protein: CASSTTSGAGETQYF.

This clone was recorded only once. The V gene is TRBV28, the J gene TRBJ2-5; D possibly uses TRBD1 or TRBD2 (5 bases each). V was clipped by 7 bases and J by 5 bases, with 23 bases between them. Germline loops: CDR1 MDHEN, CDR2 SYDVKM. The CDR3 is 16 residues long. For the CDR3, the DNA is TGTGCCAGCAACTACCGGGGACGGAAGGATGGGGAGACCCAGTACTTC. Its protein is CASNYRGRKDGETQYF.

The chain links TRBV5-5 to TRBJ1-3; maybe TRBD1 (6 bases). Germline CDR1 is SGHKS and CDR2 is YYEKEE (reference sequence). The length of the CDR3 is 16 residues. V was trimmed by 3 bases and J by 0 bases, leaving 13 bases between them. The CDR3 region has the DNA TGTGCCAGCAGCTCTGGACAGCCTAGCTCTGGAAACACCATATATTTT. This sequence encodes CASSSGQPSSGNTIYF.

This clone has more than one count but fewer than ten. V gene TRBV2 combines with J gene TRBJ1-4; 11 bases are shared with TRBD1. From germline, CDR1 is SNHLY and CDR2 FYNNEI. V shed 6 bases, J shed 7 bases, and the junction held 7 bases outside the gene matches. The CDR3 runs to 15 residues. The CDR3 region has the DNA TGTGCCAGCAGCCTAGGACAGGGGGCCTTTGAAAAACTGTTTTTT. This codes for CASSLGQGAFEKLFF.

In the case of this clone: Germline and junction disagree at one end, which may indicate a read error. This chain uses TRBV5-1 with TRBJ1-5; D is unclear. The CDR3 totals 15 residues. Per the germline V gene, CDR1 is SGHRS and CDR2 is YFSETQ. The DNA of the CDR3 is TGTGCCAGCAGCTTTGGTTCGAGTAGCAATCAGCCCCAGCATTTT. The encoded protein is CASSFGSSSNQPQHF. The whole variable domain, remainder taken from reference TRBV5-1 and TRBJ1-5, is KAGVTQTPRYLIKTRGQQVTLSCSPISGHRSVSWYQQTPGQGLQFLFEYFSETQRNKGNFPGRFSGRQFSNSRSEMNVSTLELGDSALYLCASSFGSSSNQPQHFGDGTRLSIL.

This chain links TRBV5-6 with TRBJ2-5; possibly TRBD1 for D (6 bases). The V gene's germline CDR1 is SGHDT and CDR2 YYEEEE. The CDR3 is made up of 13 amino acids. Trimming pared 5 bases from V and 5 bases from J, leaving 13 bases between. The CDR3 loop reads CASRGAWQETQYF. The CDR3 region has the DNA TGTGCCAGCAGGGGGGCTTGGCAGGAGACCCAGTACTTC.

CDR3 in DNA: TGTGCCAGCAGCTCTATAGCGGGGGGGACTAGCACAGATACGCAGTATTTT. This encodes CASSSIAGGTSTDTQYF. V usage is TRBV7-9 and J usage is TRBJ2-3; TRBD2 aligns across 11 bases. Trimming removed 4 bases from V and 0 bases from J; junction bases left unmatched: 6. The CDR3 totals 17 residues. CDR1 is SEHNR and CDR2 is FQNEAQ in the germline V gene (reference sequence).

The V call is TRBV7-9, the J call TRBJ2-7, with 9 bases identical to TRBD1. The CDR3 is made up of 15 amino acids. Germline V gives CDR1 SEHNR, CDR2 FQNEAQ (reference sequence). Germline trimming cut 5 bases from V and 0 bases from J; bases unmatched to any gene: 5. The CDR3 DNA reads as TGTGCCAGCAGCACCCGGGACAGGGCCTCCTACGAGCAGTACTTC. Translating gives CASSTRDRASYEQYF. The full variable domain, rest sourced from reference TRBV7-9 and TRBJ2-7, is DTGVSQNPRHKITKRGQNVTFRCDPISEHNRLYWYRQTLGQGPEFLTYFQNEAQLEKSRLLSDRFSAERPKGSFSTLEIQRTEQGDSAMYLCASSTRDRASYEQYFGPGTRLTVT.

CDR3 loop: CASSLPPGELFF. CDR3 DNA sequence: TGTGCCAGCAGCCTCCCCCCCGGGGAGCTGTTTTTT. The rearrangement uses TRBV9 and TRBJ2-2; no firm D call. CDR3 length equals 12 residues. Germline CDR1 reads SGDLS; CDR2 reads YYNGEE. The V and J ends lost 4 bases and 6 bases respectively, with 7 bases between them.

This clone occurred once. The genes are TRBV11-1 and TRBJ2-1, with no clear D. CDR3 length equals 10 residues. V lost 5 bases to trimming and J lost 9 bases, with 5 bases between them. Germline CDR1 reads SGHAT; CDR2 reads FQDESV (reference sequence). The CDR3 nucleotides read TGTGCCAGCAGCGGCCTTGAGCAGTTCTTC. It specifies CASSGLEQFF.